One and the same sample provided the 3 T cell receptor beta chains below, sequenced in a study of identifying expanded T cells in peripheral blood. Measured with immunoSEQ multiplex PCR; TCRdb has only the in-frame clones, and not every one. The sample carries some 54,000 clones, 82% recorded once. What was sequenced was blood. The receptors shown here come from a person aged 18-70 years in good health.

The CDR3 coding sequence is TGTGCCAGCAGCCATCCAGTTTCTCGGGACATGTCATTCACAGATACGCAGTATTTT. Amino acid sequence: CASSHPVSRDMSFTDTQYF. The chain is built from TRBV5-8 and TRBJ2-3; weak D call: TRBD1 (6 bases). The CDR3 sequence is 19 residues long. Trimming removed 4 bases from V and 2 bases from J, with 26 bases in between. Germline assignment: CDR1 SGHTS and CDR2 YDEGEE.

The rearrangement links TRBV27 to TRBJ2-1; the D is unclear. The ends were cut back, 5 bases at V and 5 bases at J, with 13 bases in the middle. The CDR3 is made up of 14 amino acids. Germline V gives CDR1 MNHEY, CDR2 SMNVEV (reference sequence). CDR3 in DNA: TGTGCCAGCAGTCTCGGAAAGGCGAACAATGAGCAGTTCTTC. Its protein product is CASSLGKANNEQFF.

The chain employs TRBV5-1 and TRBJ2-1; 8 positions match TRBD2. The CDR3 covers 14 residues. CDR1 and CDR2 from the germline V gene are SGHRS and YFSETQ. Trimming at V came to 2 bases and at J to 7 bases, leaving 5 bases not matched to a gene. In DNA form, the CDR3 reads TGCGCCAGCAGCTTCGGTGGGACTAGGAATGAGCAGTTCTTC. Translated, it gives CASSFGGTRNEQFF.